This passage covers 19 T cell receptor beta chains from one sample sequenced in a study of blood T cell repertoires in COVID-19. Assay used: immunoSEQ multiplex PCR; TCRdb lists only in-frame clones, some missing. The data contain about 150,000 clones, 80% to 90% of them singletons. Sequenced input: peripheral blood. These receptors originate from a man between 60 and 70 years old with active or convalescent COVID-19.

The rearrangement links TRBV7-2 to TRBJ2-5; possible D gene TRBD1, 7 bases. Per germline, CDR1 SGHTA and CDR2 FQGNSA. CDR3 length equals 16 residues. V lost 5 bases and J lost 4, with 20 bases in between. The chain's CDR3 is CASSLDRRGIGETQYF. The CDR3 bases are TGTGCCAGCAGCCTGGACAGGCGCGGGATCGGAGAGACCCAGTACTTC.

This chain joins TRBV11-1 and TRBJ1-1; tentative D call: TRBD1 (6 bases). Trimming shortened V by 2 bases and J by 5 bases, and 15 bases separated the two germline ends. Per germline, CDR1 SGHAT and CDR2 FQDESV (reference sequence). This CDR3 region has 15 residues. CDR3 region: CASSLISRGGTEAFF. The CDR3, as DNA: TGTGCCAGCAGCTTAATTAGCAGGGGAGGGACTGAAGCTTTCTTT.

The chain carries TRBV7-2 and TRBJ1-1; D not certain. Germline-derived CDR1 and CDR2 are SGHTA and FQGNSA. With 2 bases removed from V and 0 bases from J, the gap between germline ends came to 10 bases. This CDR3 region has 15 residues. The DNA of the CDR3 is TGTGCCAGCAGCTTAACTGTGCGGTTGAACACTGAAGCTTTCTTT. As protein: CASSLTVRLNTEAFF. Based on the CDR3 plus reference TRBV7-2 and TRBJ1-1, the full variable domain is GAGVSQSPSNKVTEKGKDVELRCDPISGHTALYWYRQSLGQGLEFLIYFQGNSAPDKSGLPSDRFSAERTGGSVSTLTIQRTQQEDSAVYLCASSLTVRLNTEAFFGQGTRLTVV.

V is TRBV6-5 and J is TRBJ2-1, with D possibly being TRBD2 (5 bases). Trimming removed 4 bases at V and 6 bases at J, with 16 bases between. This CDR3 has 15 residues. The germline V gene encodes CDR1 MNHEY and CDR2 SVGAGI. CDR3 in DNA: TGTGCCAGCAGTTCCCCGACCCGGGGAATCAATGAGCAGTTCTTC. As protein: CASSSPTRGINEQFF.

CDR3 residues: CASRGPIPSSYEQYF. The DNA for the CDR3 is TGTGCCAGCAGGGGGCCGATTCCAAGCTCCTACGAGCAGTACTTC. This sequence joins TRBV2 and TRBJ2-7, with D perhaps matching TRBD1 (5 bases). The CDR3 spans 15 residues. Germline lookup yields CDR1 SNHLY and CDR2 FYNNEI. V lost 6 bases to trimming and J lost 0 bases, with 15 bases between them.

The V gene is TRBV28, the J gene TRBJ2-3, with TRBD2 identical over 7 bases. Trimming took 6 bases from V and 5 from J; bases not matched to a gene: 14. The CDR3 contains 16 residues. Germline loops: CDR1 MDHEN, CDR2 SYDVKM. CDR3 coding DNA: TGTGCCAGCAGCTACTCAACCAGCGGGGACTTAGATACGCAGTATTTT. Translating gives CASSYSTSGDLDTQYF. Filled out from reference TRBV28 and TRBJ2-3, the complete variable domain reads DVKVTQSSRYLVKRTGEKVFLECVQDMDHENMFWYRQDPGLGLRLIYFSYDVKMKEKGDIPEGYSVSREKKERFSLILESASTNQTSMYLCASSYSTSGDLDTQYFGPGTRLTVL.

The rearrangement joins TRBV11-2 to TRBJ2-3; TRBD1 is a possible D gene (6 bases). V lost 1 base and J 2 bases, leaving 7 bases between the germline ends. Per germline, CDR1 SGHAT and CDR2 FQNNGV. The CDR3 runs to 14 residues. CDR3 DNA sequence: TGTGCCAGCAGCTTAGGGACAGACACAGATACGCAGTATTTT. The encoded protein is CASSLGTDTDTQYF.

The chain couples TRBV30 to TRBJ1-1; D call uncertain. Germline V lookup: CDR1 GTSNPN, CDR2 SVGIG (reference sequence). The CDR3 covers 13 residues. V gave up 4 bases and J gave up 6 bases, with 15 bases separating them. The CDR3 is CAWTVGAGAEAFF. In DNA form, the CDR3 reads TGTGCCTGGACCGTGGGCGCGGGCGCTGAAGCTTTCTTT.

The V call is TRBV11-2, the J call TRBJ1-4; TRBD1 matches 12 bases. The CDR3 is 17 residues long. V shed 5 bases, J shed 0 bases, and the junction held 4 bases outside the gene matches. Germline values: CDR1 SGHAT, CDR2 FQNNGV. CDR3 protein: CASSRGQGASTNEKLFF. CDR3 DNA sequence: TGTGCCAGCAGCCGGGGACAGGGGGCGTCAACTAATGAAAAACTGTTTTTT. Full variable domain (missing parts from reference TRBV11-2 and TRBJ1-4): EAGVAQSPRYKIIEKRQSVAFWCNPISGHATLYWYQQILGQGPKLLIQFQNNGVVDDSQLPKDRFSAERLKGVDSTLKIQPAKLEDSAVYLCASSRGQGASTNEKLFFGSGTQLSVL.

This rearrangement joins TRBV28 to TRBJ1-2; a possible D gene is TRBD1 (5 bases). This CDR3 contains 15 residues. Trimming shortened V by 2 bases and J by 7 bases, and 17 bases separated the two germline ends. Germline CDR1 MDHEN, CDR2 SYDVKM. The CDR3 here is CASSLENRGASGYTF. The DNA of the CDR3 is TGTGCCAGCAGTTTAGAAAATAGGGGTGCCAGTGGCTACACCTTC.

V usage is TRBV28 and J usage is TRBJ2-1, with D tentatively TRBD1 (8 bases). Trimming took off 6 bases at V and 1 base at J, with 13 bases between the two ends. CDR1 is MDHEN and CDR2 is SYDVKM in the germline V gene. The CDR3 loop spans 15 amino acids. The CDR3, as DNA: TGTGCCAGCAGGGGAGGGACAGGTTCCTACAATGAGCAGTTCTTC. Amino acid sequence: CASRGGTGSYNEQFF.

This chain links TRBV4-1 with TRBJ2-1; weak D call: TRBD2 (6 bases). Germline V gene lookup returns CDR1 MGHRA and CDR2 YSYEKL. Trimming left V 4 bases short and J 8 bases short, with 12 bases between. The CDR3 consists of 13 residues. DNA of the CDR3: TGCGCCAGCAGCCCCAGGGAGGAGTATGAGCAGTTCTTC. As protein: CASSPREEYEQFF.

The V and J genes are TRBV6-5 and TRBJ2-1, with 8 bases lining up with TRBD2. J lost 2 bases, V lost 2 bases, and 5 bases had no gene match. Germline V gene sequence: CDR1 MNHEY, CDR2 SVGAGI. The CDR3 contains 16 residues. The DNA for the CDR3 is TGTGCCAGCAGTTACCCCACGGGGGGGGCCTACAATGAGCAGTTCTTC. This translates into CASSYPTGGAYNEQFF.

J is TRBJ1-4 and V is TRBV30; D is unresolved. V lost 2 bases to trimming and J lost 8 bases, with 9 bases between them. Per germline, CDR1 GTSNPN and CDR2 SVGIG (reference sequence). CDR3 length: 12 residues. As DNA, the CDR3 is TGTGCCTGGAGTCCCGCGTTAGAAAAACTGTTTTTT. Protein: CAWSPALEKLFF.

To note about this clone: The same CDR3 arises from other DNA sequences in this sample as well. The chain couples TRBV28 to TRBJ1-1; a possible D gene is TRBD1 (6 bases). This CDR3 is built from 14 residues. V was shortened by 1 base and J by 1 base, with 7 bases between the two germline ends. Germline values: CDR1 MDHEN, CDR2 SYDVKM. The CDR3 DNA reads as TGTGCCAGCAGTTTATTGGACAGGAACACTGAAGCTTTCTTT. This translates into CASSLLDRNTEAFF.

This clone was counted a few times. The rearrangement joins TRBV7-2 to TRBJ2-7, with D perhaps TRBD2 (6 bases). Germline V gene sequence: CDR1 SGHTA, CDR2 FQGNSA. The V end was cut by 3 bases, the J end by 2 bases, with 14 bases between. The CDR3 contains 15 residues. The CDR3 loop reads CASSLAGTSAYEQYF. CDR3 DNA sequence: TGTGCCAGCAGCTTGGCCGGGACTTCAGCCTACGAGCAGTACTTC.

CDR3 nucleotides: TGTGCCAGCAGCTTAGGGCCCCGACAGGGGAACACCATATATTTT. This sequence encodes CASSLGPRQGNTIYF. The rearrangement links TRBV7-2 to TRBJ1-3, with 8 bases that match TRBD1. The CDR3 is 15 residues long. The V and J ends lost 1 base and 7 bases, in that order; junction bases with no gene match: 6. Germline loops: CDR1 SGHTA, CDR2 FQGNSA.

V and J are TRBV9 and TRBJ1-2; D possibly corresponds to TRBD1 (6 bases). V lost 5 bases, J lost 5 bases, and 10 bases lay in between. The CDR3 is 12 residues long. The germline gives CDR1 SGDLS, CDR2 YYNGEE. The CDR3, as DNA: TGTGCCAGCAGAGCACAGGGATATGGCTACACCTTC. It encodes CASRAQGYGYTF.

V and J are TRBV7-2 and TRBJ2-5, with TRBD1 as a possible D gene (5 bases). The CDR3 sequence is 15 residues long. The germline V and J ends were trimmed by 4 bases and 5 bases, with 17 bases remaining between them. Germline CDR1 and CDR2: SGHTA and FQGNSA. CDR3 in DNA: TGTGCCAGCAGCTCGGATAAGGGGCGGTCGGAGACCCAGTACTTC. Translated: CASSSDKGRSETQYF.